The 21 T cell receptor beta chains below all came from one sample that was sequenced in a study of identical twins. TCRdb fed the 5' RACE reads into MiXCR, producing one record per CDR3 protein. The sample shows some 1,600,000 distinct CDR3 sequences, 25% to 35% of them seen only once. The sequenced sample consisted of cord blood. The receptors come from a newborn girl in good health.

CDR3 amino acids: CASSPGTSGEHTDTQYF. The CDR3 bases are TGTGCCAGCAGTCCCGGGACTAGCGGGGAGCACACAGATACGCAGTATTTT. The gene calls are TRBV21-1 and TRBJ2-3; the table's D call, TRBD2, was not checked against the DNA. TRBV21-1 constitutes a pseudogene. CDR3 size: 17 residues.

The V gene is TRBV7-7, the J gene TRBJ1-5; no clear D gene. The CDR3 runs to 16 residues. Germline V lookup: CDR1 SSHAT, CDR2 FNYEAQ (reference sequence). Trimming shortened V by 1 base and J by 5 bases, and 15 bases separated the two germline ends. DNA of the CDR3: TGTGCCAGCAGCTTAGGGAGACACGAAGGTTATCAGCCCCAGCATTTT. Its translation: CASSLGRHEGYQPQHF.

The V call is TRBV2, the J call TRBJ1-1; weak D call: TRBD1 (6 bases). Germline-derived CDR1 and CDR2 are SNHLY and FYNNEI. This CDR3 comprises 14 residues. V lost 0 bases, J lost 7 bases, and 12 bases lay in between. This chain's CDR3 is CASSEARDTNEAFF. The CDR3 bases are TGTGCCAGCAGTGAAGCAAGGGACACCAATGAAGCTTTCTTT.

The chain employs TRBV29-1 and TRBJ1-2, with a tentative D call TRBD1 (6 bases). From germline, CDR1 is SQVTM and CDR2 ANQGSEA. CDR3 length: 15 amino acids. V was shortened by 2 bases and J by 3 bases, with 16 bases between the two germline ends. The CDR3 is CSVEFQGPRDYGYTF. The CDR3 nucleotides read TGCAGCGTTGAATTCCAGGGGCCGCGGGACTATGGCTACACCTTC.

This sequence joins TRBV2 and TRBJ2-7; 10 nucleotides align to TRBD2. Matching the DNA end better, TRBJ2-4 makes the J call doubtful. Germline values: CDR1 SNHLY, CDR2 FYNNEI. The CDR3 totals 15 residues. CDR3 amino acids: CASSGMSSGSYIQYF. The CDR3 DNA follows: TGTGCCAGCAGTGGAATGTCTAGCGGGAGTTACATTCAGTACTTC.

This chain joins TRBV6-1 and TRBJ2-3, with D unresolved. This CDR3 has 17 residues. Trimming shortened V by 5 bases and J by 0 bases, and 18 bases separated the two germline ends. CDR1 and CDR2 (germline): MNHNS, SASEGT. CDR3 in amino acids: CASSNAGSSYSTDTQYF. CDR3 nucleotides: TGTGCCAGCAGTAACGCCGGCAGCTCCTATAGCACAGATACGCAGTATTTT.

This chain connects TRBV7-2 to TRBJ2-5; TRBD1 matches 9 bases. The CDR3 loop spans 16 amino acids. Germline CDR1 SGHTA, CDR2 FQGNSA. V lost 0 bases to trimming and J lost 11 bases; unmatched junction nucleotides: 13. CDR3: CASSLASGTGKRKQYF. The DNA for the CDR3 is TGTGCCAGCAGCTTAGCATCTGGGACAGGGAAAAGGAAGCAGTACTTC.

The chain carries TRBV5-1 and TRBJ2-3; D might be TRBD1 or TRBD2, each matching 5 bases. This CDR3 comprises 13 residues. The V gene's germline CDR1 is SGHRS and CDR2 YFSETQ. Trimming pared 3 bases from V and 6 bases from J, leaving 11 bases between. This CDR3 reads CASSSEGSDTQYF. CDR3 DNA sequence: TGCGCCAGCAGCTCCGAGGGGTCGGATACGCAGTATTTT.

This clonotype was counted only a few times. The chain couples TRBV27 to TRBJ2-6, with a possible D match to TRBD1 (5 bases). There are 18 residues in the CDR3. Trimming pared 5 bases from V and 0 bases from J, leaving 17 bases between. Germline V CDR1 and CDR2: MNHEY, SMNVEV (reference sequence). DNA for the CDR3: TGTGCCAGCAGTCCCTCGCCAGGGATAGCCTCTGGGGCCAACGTCCTGACTTTC. Translating it yields CASSPSPGIASGANVLTF.

This clonotype was counted a single time. This chain uses TRBV5-1 with TRBJ2-3; perhaps D is TRBD1 or TRBD2 (5 bases each). This CDR3 is 14 amino acids long. Deletions cut 4 bases from V and 9 bases from J, with 18 bases between. Looked up from germline, CDR1 is SGHRS and CDR2 is YFSETQ. The CDR3 protein is CASSTGTEPGTQYF. CDR3 DNA sequence: TGCGCCAGCAGCACCGGGACCGAACCAGGGACGCAGTATTTT.

This clonotype was seen a few times. The CDR3 spells CAIRDSTGPYGYTF. DNA for the CDR3: TGTGCCATCAGGGACAGTACGGGACCCTATGGCTACACCTTC. The V call is TRBV10-3, the J call TRBJ1-2; maybe TRBD1 (6 bases). Per the germline V gene, CDR1 is ENHRY and CDR2 is SYGVKD. V lost 6 bases to trimming and J lost 4 bases, with 15 bases between them. This CDR3 spans 14 amino acids.

This clonotype came up a few times. V is TRBV2 and J is TRBJ2-7, with TRBD1 matching over 7 bases. The CDR3 extends over 13 amino acids. CDR1 and CDR2 from the germline V gene are SNHLY and FYNNEI. The V and J ends lost 5 bases and 9 bases, in that order; junction bases with no gene match: 10. Here the CDR3 reads CASSTVVSGGQYF. The CDR3 DNA sequence: TGTGCCAGCAGTACAGTGGTCTCAGGGGGGCAGTACTTC.

The gene calls are TRBV30 and TRBJ2-4, with 7 bases lining up with TRBD2. The DNA end favors TRBJ2-7, so the J call may be wrong. CDR3 size: 14 residues. The V gene's germline CDR1 is GTSNPN and CDR2 SVGIG (reference sequence). The CDR3 nucleotides are TGTGCCTGGAGTGTTAGCCTAGCGGTACACGAGCAGTACTTC. This gives the protein CAWSVSLAVHEQYF.

The sample holds many counts of this clonotype. This sequence joins TRBV10-3 and TRBJ2-6; D gene unclear. The ends were cut back, 3 bases at V and 2 bases at J, with 5 bases in the middle. Germline V gives CDR1 ENHRY, CDR2 SYGVKD. This CDR3 comprises 14 residues. CDR3 amino acids: CAISDIPGANVLTF. CDR3 sequence (DNA): TGTGCCATCAGTGATATACCTGGGGCCAACGTCCTGACTTTC.

This rearrangement joins TRBV5-1 to TRBJ1-1; 8 bases match TRBD1. CDR1 and CDR2 from the germline V gene are SGHRS and YFSETQ. The CDR3 spans 16 residues. V gave up 3 bases and J gave up 1 base; unmatched junction bases: 8. This chain's CDR3 is CASSSKRQGSNTEAFF. The CDR3 region has the DNA TGCGCCAGCAGCTCCAAACGACAGGGGTCGAACACTGAAGCTTTCTTT.

The chain carries TRBV28 and TRBJ2-2; D unclear. The CDR3 has 13 residues. The V gene's germline CDR1 is MDHEN and CDR2 SYDVKM. Trimming took off 11 bases at V and 0 bases at J, with 10 bases between the two ends. The CDR3 DNA reads as TGTGCCTTAGGCGGATCGAACACCGGGGAGCTGTTTTTT. This gives the protein CALGGSNTGELFF.

This rearrangement joins TRBV7-9 to TRBJ2-4; 7 bases fit TRBD1. V was pared by 3 bases and J by 0 bases, with 5 bases of the junction left unmatched. Germline CDR1 reads SEHNR; CDR2 reads FQNEAQ (reference sequence). This CDR3 region has 16 residues. CDR3 nucleotide sequence: TGTGCCAGCAGCTTCCTTGACAGGGTAGCCAAAAACATTCAGTACTTC. Residues: CASSFLDRVAKNIQYF.

This clonotype was seen more than once but under ten times. The genes are TRBV20-1 and TRBJ1-5; D not resolved. Germline CDR1 DFQATT, CDR2 SNEGSKA (reference sequence). The CDR3 is 12 residues long. V was trimmed by 7 bases and J by 4 bases, leaving 11 bases between them. The CDR3 sequence: CSVARRNQPQHF. CDR3 sequence (DNA): TGCAGTGTGGCGCGTCGGAATCAGCCCCAGCATTTT.

The sample holds a few counts of this clonotype. This rearrangement joins TRBV4-2 to TRBJ2-4, with 7 bases lining up with TRBD2. Trimming at V came to 0 bases and at J to 4 bases, leaving 3 bases not matched to a gene. Germline assignment: CDR1 LGHNA and CDR2 YNFKEQ. The CDR3 length is 15 residues. The CDR3 protein is CASSQDWRGKNIQYF. For the CDR3, the DNA is TGTGCCAGCAGCCAAGACTGGCGGGGGAAAAACATTCAGTACTTC.

The chain joins TRBV6-6 to TRBJ2-3; D remains unclear. This CDR3 is 13 amino acids long. Germline V gene sequence: CDR1 MNHNY, CDR2 SVGAGI (reference sequence). The V and J ends lost 7 bases and 4 bases respectively, with 12 bases between them. CDR3 DNA sequence: TGTGCCAGCACCGTAGGAGTTTCAGATACGCAGTATTTT. It encodes CASTVGVSDTQYF.

DNA for the CDR3: TGTGCCAGCAGTTACTCGATATCCCGACTAGCGGGAGGGGGCACCGGGGAGCTGTTTTTT. It is translated as CASSYSISRLAGGGTGELFF. The rearrangement uses TRBV6-5 and TRBJ2-2; 14 nucleotides line up with TRBD2. V lost 0 bases to trimming and J lost 4 bases; unmatched junction nucleotides: 10. CDR3 length: 20 residues. From germline, CDR1 is MNHEY and CDR2 SVGAGI.